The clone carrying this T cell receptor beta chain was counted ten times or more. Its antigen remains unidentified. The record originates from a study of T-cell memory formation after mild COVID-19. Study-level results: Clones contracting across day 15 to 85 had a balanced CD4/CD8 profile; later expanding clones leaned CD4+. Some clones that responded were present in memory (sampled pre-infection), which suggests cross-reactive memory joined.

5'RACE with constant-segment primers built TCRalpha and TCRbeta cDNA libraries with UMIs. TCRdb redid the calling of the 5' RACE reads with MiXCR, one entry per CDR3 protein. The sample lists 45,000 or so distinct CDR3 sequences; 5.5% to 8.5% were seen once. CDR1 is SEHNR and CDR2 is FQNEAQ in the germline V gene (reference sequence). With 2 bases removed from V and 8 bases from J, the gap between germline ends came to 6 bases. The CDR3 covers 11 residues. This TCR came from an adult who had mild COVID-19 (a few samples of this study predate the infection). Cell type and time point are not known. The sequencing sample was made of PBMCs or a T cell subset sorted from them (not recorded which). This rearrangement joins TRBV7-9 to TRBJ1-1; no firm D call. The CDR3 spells CASSLTREAFF. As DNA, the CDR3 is TGTGCCAGCAGCTTAACGAGGGAAGCTTTCTTT.